This T cell receptor beta chain was captured in a study of spatial heterogeneity in lung cancer. Study-wide background: Samples came from roughly 75 TRACERx patients with untreated early-stage lung cancer.

Time point described: blood at routine non-recurrence follow-up after resection. Germline V gene lookup returns CDR1 MNHNS and CDR2 SASEGT. Trimming took off 4 bases at V and 3 bases at J, with 13 bases between the two ends. The CDR3 covers 14 residues. Only a few counts were recorded for this clonotype. TCRdb re-called the 5' RACE reads through MiXCR, storing one row per CDR3 protein. The profile shows fewer than 150,000 distinct CDR3 sequences, 10% to 14% of them singletons. The sequenced sample was PBMCs, obtained at follow-up. This sequence originates from a female donor with early-stage non-small cell lung cancer. The chain has TRBV6-1 and TRBJ2-7; maybe TRBD1 (5 bases). CDR3: CASSGYETVYEQYF. CDR3 bases: TGTGCCAGCAGTGGTTATGAGACAGTCTACGAGCAGTACTTC.